Presented here are 11 T cell receptor beta chains from one specimen sequenced in a study of T cell responses to AZD1222 COVID-19 vaccine. The method was immunoSEQ multiplex PCR; TCRdb's version includes in-frame clones alone and lacks a portion of them. The table includes about 86,000 clones, around 90% detected once. Sequences were derived from peripheral blood, sampled on day 0 of AZD1222 vaccination. The receptors stem from an adult in good health.

The rearrangement uses TRBV19 and TRBJ1-2, with D unresolved. In germline, CDR1 is LNHDA, CDR2 SQIVND (reference sequence). This CDR3 has 12 residues. The ends were cut back, 10 bases at V and 3 bases at J, with 12 bases in the middle. The DNA of the CDR3 is TGTGCCACTAAAAAGGGAGACTATGGCTACACCTTC. This gives the protein CATKKGDYGYTF.

This sequence joins TRBV5-4 and TRBJ2-2; TRBD1 aligns across 9 bases. After removal of 1 base from V and 4 bases from J, the junction contained 5 bases not matched to a gene. The germline gives CDR1 SGHNT, CDR2 YYREEE (reference sequence). The length of the CDR3 is 16 residues. The chain's CDR3 is CASSLTGGWGTGELFF. The CDR3 region has the DNA TGTGCCAGCAGCTTGACAGGGGGCTGGGGCACCGGGGAGCTGTTTTTT.

The gene calls are TRBV6-1 and TRBJ1-2; weak D call: TRBD1 (5 bases). The germline V gene encodes CDR1 MNHNS and CDR2 SASEGT. V lost 4 bases and J lost 1, with 16 bases in between. The CDR3 consists of 16 residues. The CDR3 sequence is CASSAHAGSSNYGYTF. The CDR3 region has the DNA TGTGCCAGCAGTGCTCATGCAGGGTCGAGTAACTATGGCTACACCTTC.

This clone occurred once. The genes are TRBV29-1 and TRBJ2-7; D is uncertain. The CDR3 is 11 amino acids. Trimming left V 5 bases short and J 5 bases short, with 10 bases between. The germline V gene has CDR1 SQVTM and CDR2 ANQGSEA. The CDR3 coding sequence is TGCAGCGTTACCGCGGTCGACGAGCAGTACTTC. Translated: CSVTAVDEQYF.

This chain joins TRBV25-1 and TRBJ1-2; D is unclear. V dropped 7 bases and J dropped 8 bases, with 8 bases sitting between them. CDR1 MGHDK and CDR2 SYGVNS come from the germline V gene. CDR3 size: 10 residues. The DNA of the CDR3 is TGTGCCAGCACATTCGTAGGCTACACCTTC. It yields the protein CASTFVGYTF.

Only one count was recorded for this clone. The V and J genes are TRBV6-5 and TRBJ1-4; no firm D call. Trimming shortened V by 6 bases and J by 4 bases, and 9 bases separated the two germline ends. The CDR3 runs 13 residues. The V gene's germline CDR1 is MNHEY and CDR2 SVGAGI. CDR3 in DNA: TGTGCCAGCAGAGACGAGATTAATGAAAAACTGTTTTTT. Translating it yields CASRDEINEKLFF.

The chain employs TRBV4-1 and TRBJ1-1, with D possibly TRBD1 on 5 matching bases. Per the germline V gene, CDR1 is MGHRA and CDR2 is YSYEKL. Trimming took 4 bases from V and 4 from J, leaving 19 bases between them. The CDR3 length is 16 residues. CDR3 DNA: TGCGCCAGCAGCCCCATCCCCGGCAGGGCTAGCACTGAAGCTTTCTTT. Translating gives CASSPIPGRASTEAFF.

This clone was observed once. The genes are TRBV2 and TRBJ2-7; 12 bases fit TRBD2. Germline V gene data show CDR1 as SNHLY and CDR2 as FYNNEI. The trim removed 7 bases at V and 2 bases at J, leaving 6 bases unmatched. The CDR3 is 15 amino acids. CDR3 sequence (DNA): TGTGCCAGCACCGAAGGACTAGCGGGGCCCTACGAGCAGTACTTC. This gives the protein CASTEGLAGPYEQYF.

The chain carries TRBV10-3 and TRBJ1-2, with TRBD1 matching 8 bases. J was trimmed by 6 bases and V by 0 bases; bases with no gene match: 3. The CDR3 runs 14 residues. Germline CDR1 is ENHRY and CDR2 is SYGVKD. DNA of the CDR3: TGTGCCATCAGTGAGTCGACAGGGGCGGATGGCTACACCTTC. Encoded protein: CAISESTGADGYTF.

This sequence joins TRBV28 and TRBJ1-2; TRBD1 matches at 10 bases. Germline V gene data show CDR1 as MDHEN and CDR2 as SYDVKM. J was trimmed by 5 bases and V by 4 bases; bases with no gene match: 10. The CDR3 covers 16 residues. CDR3: CASSWALGTGEYGYTF. DNA of the CDR3: TGTGCCAGCAGTTGGGCTTTAGGGACAGGGGAGTATGGCTACACCTTC.

The CDR3 bases are TGTGCCAGCACCCCTCCGTATAGGGCTAGCACAGATACGCAGTATTTT. It specifies CASTPPYRASTDTQYF. The chain joins TRBV6-6 to TRBJ2-3; D is unresolved. Germline V gene sequence: CDR1 MNHNY, CDR2 SVGAGI (reference sequence). Between the trimmed V and J ends, which lost 7 bases and 0 bases, there was a span of 17 bases. The CDR3 covers 16 residues.